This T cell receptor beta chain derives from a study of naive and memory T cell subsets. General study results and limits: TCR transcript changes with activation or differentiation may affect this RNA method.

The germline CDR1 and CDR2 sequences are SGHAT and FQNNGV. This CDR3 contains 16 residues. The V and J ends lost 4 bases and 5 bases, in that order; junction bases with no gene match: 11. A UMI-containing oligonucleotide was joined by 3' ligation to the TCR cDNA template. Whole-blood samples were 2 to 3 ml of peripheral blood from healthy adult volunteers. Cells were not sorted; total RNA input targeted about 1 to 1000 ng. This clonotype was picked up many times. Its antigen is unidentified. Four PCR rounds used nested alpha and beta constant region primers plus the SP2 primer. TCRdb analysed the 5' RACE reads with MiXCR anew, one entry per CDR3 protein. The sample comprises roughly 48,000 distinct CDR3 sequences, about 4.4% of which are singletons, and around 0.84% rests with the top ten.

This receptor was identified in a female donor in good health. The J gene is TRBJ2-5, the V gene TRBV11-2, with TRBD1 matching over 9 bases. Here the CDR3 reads CASSWDRATALETQYF. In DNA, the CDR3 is TGTGCCAGCAGCTGGGACAGGGCGACCGCCCTTGAGACCCAGTACTTC. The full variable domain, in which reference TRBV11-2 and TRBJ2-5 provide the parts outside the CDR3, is EAGVAQSPRYKIIEKRQSVAFWCNPISGHATLYWYQQILGQGPKLLIQFQNNGVVDDSQLPKDRFSAERLKGVDSTLKIQPAKLEDSAVYLCASSWDRATALETQYFGPGTRLLVL.